The 32 T cell receptor beta chains given below trace back to one sample, sequenced in a study of blood T cell repertoires in COVID-19. Repertoires were generated with immunoSEQ multiplex PCR, while TCRdb's copy carries only in-frame clones and drops some. The repertoire consists of about 230,000 clones, with approximately 82% occurring once and the leading ten covering around 2.5%. The specimen sequenced was peripheral blood. These TCRs come from a woman in her 70s with active or convalescent COVID-19.

The chain has TRBV6-4 and TRBJ2-3; 11 nucleotides agree with TRBD2. V dropped 5 bases and J dropped 6; count of bases not matched to a gene: 4. CDR1 and CDR2 (germline): MRHNA, SNTAGT. The CDR3 runs to 14 residues. CDR3 protein: CASSLAGGHDTQYF. The CDR3 bases are TGTGCCAGCAGTTTAGCGGGGGGGCACGATACGCAGTATTTT.

The rearrangement uses TRBV3-1 (or the pseudogene TRBV3-2) and TRBJ2-3, with 7 bases fitting TRBD2. The V gene's germline CDR1 is LGHDT and CDR2 YNNKEL (reference sequence). Losses at the gene ends were 4 bases for V and 4 bases for J; bases not matched to a gene: 8. The length of the CDR3 is 15 residues. CDR3 nucleotide sequence: TGTGCCAGCAGCCCCTGGGGGAGGGGCGCAGATACGCAGTATTTT. Translating it yields CASSPWGRGADTQYF.

The chain links TRBV7-9 to TRBJ1-5; tentative D call: TRBD1 (6 bases). CDR3 size: 16 residues. Trimming stripped 4 bases from V and 3 bases from J, with 16 bases between. Germline V lookup: CDR1 SEHNR, CDR2 FQNEAQ (reference sequence). CDR3 sequence: CASSSVVGAVNQPQHF. The DNA of the CDR3 is TGTGCCAGCAGCTCCGTGGTGGGGGCGGTCAATCAGCCCCAGCATTTT.

J is TRBJ1-3 and V is TRBV30; 10 nucleotides agree with TRBD1. CDR1 and CDR2 from the germline V gene are GTSNPN and SVGIG (reference sequence). There are 14 residues in the CDR3. After removal of 2 bases from V and 8 bases from J, the junction contained 6 bases not matched to a gene. The CDR3 spells CAWSPGQGRDTIYF. CDR3 nucleotide sequence: TGTGCCTGGAGTCCGGGACAGGGGAGGGACACCATATATTTT.

CDR3 DNA: TGTGCCAGCAGCATGTATACAGGGGGGGAAGGGAATACGCAGTATTTT. Protein product: CASSMYTGGEGNTQYF. V is TRBV5-4 and J is TRBJ2-3; perhaps TRBD1 as D (8 bases). CDR1 and CDR2 from the germline V gene are SGHNT and YYREEE (reference sequence). The CDR3 length is 16 residues. V lost 4 bases and J 7 bases, leaving 22 bases between the germline ends.

This clone showed up just once. This chain connects TRBV5-5 to TRBJ2-3; 8 nucleotides match TRBD1. V lost 2 bases and J lost 5; bases outside the gene matches: 10. CDR1 is SGHKS, CDR2 YYEKEE, per germline (reference sequence). This CDR3 has 16 residues. The CDR3 DNA reads TGTGCCAGCAGCTTTGCGGGACAGGCCCTCGGAGATACGCAGTATTTT. Protein sequence: CASSFAGQALGDTQYF.

This clone was seen ten or more times. The chain has TRBV5-1 and TRBJ2-1, with TRBD2 identical over 10 bases. V gave up 0 bases and J gave up 7 bases; unmatched junction bases: 10. The CDR3 loop spans 17 amino acids. Germline V gene data show CDR1 as SGHRS and CDR2 as YFSETQ. The chain's CDR3 is CASSLGPSGGLGNEQFF. In nucleotides, the CDR3 is TGCGCCAGCAGCTTGGGGCCTAGCGGGGGCCTGGGAAATGAGCAGTTCTTC.

The chain recombines TRBV19 with TRBJ2-7; 10 positions agree with TRBD1. V was clipped by 6 bases and J by 7 bases; unmatched bases: 9. The germline V gene encodes CDR1 LNHDA and CDR2 SQIVND (reference sequence). The CDR3 runs to 14 residues. The CDR3, as DNA: TGTGCCAGTAGATCCCGGGACAGGGGTTATGAGCAGTACTTC. This encodes CASRSRDRGYEQYF.

This chain links TRBV2 with TRBJ1-1, with D perhaps matching TRBD1 (6 bases). CDR3 length equals 13 residues. The germline V gene has CDR1 SNHLY and CDR2 FYNNEI. Trimming left V 7 bases short and J 1 base short, with 10 bases between. The CDR3 DNA is TGTGCCAGCACTGTACAGGGGAACACTGAAGCTTTCTTT. Amino acid sequence: CASTVQGNTEAFF.

The chain employs TRBV6-1 and TRBJ2-6, with 7 bases that match TRBD1. After removal of 3 bases from V and 3 bases from J, the junction contained 5 bases not matched to a gene. Per germline, CDR1 MNHNS and CDR2 SASEGT. CDR3 length: 16 amino acids. CDR3 nucleotide sequence: TGTGCCAGCAGTGACCAGGGGACAGTTGGGGCCAACGTCCTGACTTTC. Translating it yields CASSDQGTVGANVLTF.

This chain joins TRBV4-1 and TRBJ2-2; no clear D. The germline V and J ends were trimmed by 0 bases and 5 bases, with 7 bases remaining between them. This CDR3 contains 14 residues. Germline V lookup: CDR1 MGHRA, CDR2 YSYEKL. CDR3 bases: TGCGCCAGCAGCCAAGATTTTCAAACCGGGGAGCTGTTTTTT. Translated, it gives CASSQDFQTGELFF.

The V gene is TRBV28, the J gene TRBJ2-2, with D possibly being TRBD2 (7 bases). Germline V CDR1 and CDR2: MDHEN, SYDVKM. CDR3 size: 15 residues. V lost 8 bases and J 6 bases, leaving 19 bases between the germline ends. The CDR3 sequence: CASFDALGGAGELFF. The CDR3 coding sequence is TGTGCCAGCTTTGATGCCCTAGGGGGGGCCGGGGAGCTGTTTTTT. The whole variable domain, filled in from reference TRBV28 and TRBJ2-2, reads DVKVTQSSRYLVKRTGEKVFLECVQDMDHENMFWYRQDPGLGLRLIYFSYDVKMKEKGDIPEGYSVSREKKERFSLILESASTNQTSMYLCASFDALGGAGELFFGEGSRLTVL.

The chain links TRBV6-5 to TRBJ2-7; D remains unclear. The CDR3 contains 13 residues. Deletions cut 7 bases from V and 0 bases from J, with 10 bases between. Germline V CDR1 and CDR2: MNHEY, SVGAGI. CDR3 sequence (DNA): TGTGCCAGCACCCCCCCAGGCTCCTACGAGCAGTACTTC. Translating gives CASTPPGSYEQYF.

V and J are TRBV6-5 and TRBJ2-7, with D unresolved. CDR1 and CDR2 from the germline V gene are MNHEY and SVGAGI. The CDR3 has 14 amino acids. V dropped 6 bases and J dropped 0 bases, with 12 bases sitting between them. The CDR3 reads CASSPYPNSYEQYF. CDR3 bases: TGTGCCAGCAGCCCCTATCCGAACTCCTACGAGCAGTACTTC.

The rearrangement joins TRBV7-2 to TRBJ2-2; D is uncertain. CDR3 length equals 15 residues. Trimming cost V 3 bases and J 4 bases, with 12 bases left between them. In germline, CDR1 is SGHTA, CDR2 FQGNSA. For the CDR3, the DNA is TGTGCCAGCAGCTTGTCGCGGATCATCACCGGGGAGCTGTTTTTT. Amino acids: CASSLSRIITGELFF.

The chain joins TRBV5-1 to TRBJ2-7; 9 nucleotides line up with TRBD1. CDR3 length: 14 residues. In germline, CDR1 is SGHRS, CDR2 YFSETQ. The junction had 7 bases not matched to a gene; V was cut back by 3 bases and J by 6 bases. The CDR3 protein is CASSSGTGLGEQYF. The CDR3 DNA sequence: TGCGCCAGCAGCTCCGGGACAGGGCTTGGCGAGCAGTACTTC.

The chain carries TRBV30 and TRBJ2-1, with 8 bases matching TRBD2. CDR1 is GTSNPN, CDR2 SVGIG, per germline (reference sequence). The CDR3 is made up of 17 amino acids. The V segment lost 0 bases and the J segment 4 bases; nucleotides outside the gene matches: 11. CDR3 coding DNA: TGTGCCTGGAGTGTCACCGAGGGGACTAGGGTTTACAATGAGCAGTTCTTC. As protein: CAWSVTEGTRVYNEQFF.

The chain carries TRBV5-1 and TRBJ2-7; 7 nucleotides line up with TRBD1. CDR1 SGHRS and CDR2 YFSETQ come from the germline V gene. This CDR3 has 15 residues. Trimming took 5 bases from V and 4 from J; bases not matched to a gene: 12. This CDR3 is CASRPGPGGAYEQYF. The CDR3 region has the DNA TGCGCCAGCAGACCCGGGCCAGGGGGAGCTTACGAGCAGTACTTC.

The chain carries TRBV5-1 and TRBJ2-5, with 8 bases fitting TRBD2. Germline loops: CDR1 SGHRS, CDR2 YFSETQ. CDR3 length equals 16 residues. After removal of 4 bases from V and 1 base from J, the junction contained 9 bases not matched to a gene. In nucleotides, the CDR3 is TGCGCCAGCAGCGCGGGGGTACTAGCGGCCCAAGAGACCCAGTACTTC. Protein sequence: CASSAGVLAAQETQYF. Full variable domain (outside the CDR3, taken from reference TRBV5-1 and TRBJ2-5): KAGVTQTPRYLIKTRGQQVTLSCSPISGHRSVSWYQQTPGQGLQFLFEYFSETQRNKGNFPGRFSGRQFSNSRSEMNVSTLELGDSALYLCASSAGVLAAQETQYFGPGTRLLVL.

The gene calls are TRBV24-1 and TRBJ1-5; D perhaps matches TRBD1 (5 bases). Germline values: CDR1 KGHDR, CDR2 SFDVKD. The CDR3 sequence is 16 residues long. The V end was cut by 3 bases, the J end by 6 bases, with 17 bases between. The CDR3 reads CATSDGRAGYVQPQHF. For the CDR3, the DNA is TGTGCCACCAGTGATGGCAGGGCCGGTTACGTTCAGCCCCAGCATTTT.

This chain joins TRBV29-1 and TRBJ2-6, with 7 bases lining up with TRBD1. Germline V gene lookup returns CDR1 SQVTM and CDR2 ANQGSEA. The ends lost 4 bases at V and 3 bases at J; junction bases unmatched: 6. CDR3 size: 15 residues. The CDR3 is CSVGIGGSGANVLTF. The CDR3, as DNA: TGCAGCGTTGGGATAGGGGGCAGTGGGGCCAACGTCCTGACTTTC.

The chain joins TRBV5-1 to TRBJ1-1; no definite D call. The CDR3 spans 14 residues. The V end lost 0 bases, the J end lost 3 bases, and 9 bases lay between the germline ends. The germline gives CDR1 SGHRS, CDR2 YFSETQ. CDR3 sequence reads: CASSLDSKDTEAFF. CDR3 DNA: TGCGCCAGCAGCTTGGACAGTAAGGACACTGAAGCTTTCTTT.

This sequence joins TRBV4-2 and TRBJ2-5, with 8 positions matching TRBD2. Germline lookup yields CDR1 LGHNA and CDR2 YNFKEQ. The CDR3 totals 14 residues. Germline trimming cut 2 bases from V and 5 bases from J; bases unmatched to any gene: 4. The CDR3 region is CASSQSTGGETQYF. CDR3 DNA sequence: TGTGCCAGCAGCCAAAGCACGGGAGGGGAGACCCAGTACTTC.

This clone is a singleton in its sample. The genes are TRBV3-1 (or the pseudogene TRBV3-2) and TRBJ2-1; TRBD2 agrees at 8 bases. The CDR3 is 12 residues long. Unmatched junction bases numbered 5, after V lost 7 bases and J lost 9 bases. The V gene's germline CDR1 is LGHDT and CDR2 YNNKEL (reference sequence). The CDR3 loop is CASTTGRGEQFF. CDR3 coding DNA: TGTGCCAGCACCACCGGGAGGGGTGAGCAGTTCTTC.

The chain is built from TRBV7-2 and TRBJ1-1; D unclear. From germline, CDR1 is SGHTA and CDR2 FQGNSA. The V end was cut by 2 bases, the J end by 5 bases, with 6 bases between. This CDR3 region has 12 residues. CDR3 sequence reads: CASSLTRTEAFF. The DNA for the CDR3 is TGTGCCAGCAGCTTAACAAGAACTGAAGCTTTCTTT.

The genes are TRBV18 and TRBJ1-5; D is unresolved. Germline CDR1 is KGHSH and CDR2 is LQKENI. Trimming left V 2 bases short and J 0 bases short, with 17 bases between. The CDR3 length is 18 residues. CDR3 protein: CASSPVILEGYSNQPQHF. The CDR3 nucleotides read TGTGCCAGCTCACCAGTCATCCTCGAGGGTTATAGCAATCAGCCCCAGCATTTT.

The chain carries TRBV1 and TRBJ2-5; the DNA was not compared with TRBD1, the D call given in the table. TRBV1 is reported as a pseudogene. The CDR3 runs to 16 residues. DNA of the CDR3: TGCACCAGCAGCCAAGTCAGGGACAGGAGGGAAGAGACCCAGTACTTC. It translates to CTSSQVRDRREETQYF.

This clone was found a few times. Here the CDR3 DNA reads TGTGCCAGCAGCCCCGGACACCAGTCCTACGAGCAGTACTTC. It is translated as CASSPGHQSYEQYF. The V and J genes are TRBV7-2 and TRBJ2-7; TRBD1 is a possible D gene (5 bases). The germline gives CDR1 SGHTA, CDR2 FQGNSA. CDR3 length equals 14 residues. The V and J ends lost 5 bases and 1 base respectively, with 12 bases between them.

In this sample, this clone turned up once. The chain uses TRBV11-2 and TRBJ2-2; weak D call: TRBD1 (5 bases). Trimming took off 5 bases at V and 8 bases at J, with 12 bases between the two ends. CDR3 length equals 13 residues. In germline, CDR1 is SGHAT, CDR2 FQNNGV. The DNA of the CDR3 is TGTGCCAGCAGCACTCAGGGTCGGGGGGAGCTGTTTTTT. Encoded protein: CASSTQGRGELFF.

The rearrangement joins TRBV5-6 to TRBJ2-7; maybe TRBD1 (5 bases). The CDR3 spans 13 residues. V gave up 4 bases and J gave up 3 bases, with 11 bases separating them. The germline V gene has CDR1 SGHDT and CDR2 YYEEEE. CDR3 in amino acids: CASSHDSSYEQYF. CDR3 nucleotide sequence: TGTGCCAGCAGCCACGACAGTAGCTACGAGCAGTACTTC.

V and J are TRBV2 and TRBJ1-2; tentative D call: TRBD1 (6 bases). Germline V lookup: CDR1 SNHLY, CDR2 FYNNEI. Trimming took 11 bases from V and 6 from J, leaving 19 bases between them. The CDR3 loop spans 13 amino acids. CDR3 region: CAGEGGKWNGYTF. CDR3 sequence (DNA): TGTGCCGGAGAGGGGGGGAAGTGGAATGGCTACACCTTC.

V is TRBV13 and J is TRBJ2-2, with 16 bases identical to TRBD2. CDR3 length equals 18 residues. Germline V gives CDR1 PRHDT, CDR2 FYEKMQ (reference sequence). The trim removed 5 bases at V and 4 bases at J, leaving 7 bases unmatched. The CDR3 DNA reads as TGTGCCAGCAGCAGGCCGGGACTAGCGGGAGGGATCACCGGGGAGCTGTTTTTT. Protein: CASSRPGLAGGITGELFF.